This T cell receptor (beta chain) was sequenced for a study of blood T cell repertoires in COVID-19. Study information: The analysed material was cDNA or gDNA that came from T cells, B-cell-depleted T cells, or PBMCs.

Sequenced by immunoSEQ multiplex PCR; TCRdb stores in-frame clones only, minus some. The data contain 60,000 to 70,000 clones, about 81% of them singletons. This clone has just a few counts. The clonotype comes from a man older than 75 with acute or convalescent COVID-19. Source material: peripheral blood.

CDR3 nucleotides: TGTGCCAGCAGTTATTCGTGGAGCGAGCAGTACTTC. It encodes CASSYSWSEQYF. The gene calls are TRBV28 and TRBJ2-7; D not resolved. Trimming left V 4 bases short and J 6 bases short, with 10 bases between. CDR3 length: 12 amino acids. The V gene's germline CDR1 is MDHEN and CDR2 SYDVKM.